The entry that follows covers one TCR beta chain sequence. The sample is drawn from a study of CD8 T cells in Susac syndrome. CD8+ and CD4+ T cells from blood underwent TCR beta sequencing. The CD8+ and CD4+ T cells were negatively isolated, with the TEMRA cells enriched by FACS. Looked up from germline, CDR1 is MNHEY and CDR2 is SVGAGI. The CDR3 runs 15 residues. Trimming at V came to 6 bases and at J to 2 bases, leaving 9 bases not matched to a gene. An amount of RNA that ranged from roughly 0.45 to 1 ug was reverse transcribed with random hexamers. One entry per CDR3 protein, called by TCRdb with MiXCR from the immunoSEQ multiplex PCR reads. The data contain about 400,000 distinct CDR3 sequences, more than 70% of them seen just once; the ten biggest clones take up under 0.15%.

The sequencing input was CD8+ T cells from PBMCs. The TCR comes from a human donor with multiple sclerosis. The chain combines TRBV6-5 with TRBJ1-2, with 7 positions matching TRBD1. CDR3 coding DNA: TGTGCCAGCAGACCCCCCGGACAGGTGAACTATGGCTACACCTTC. Encoded protein: CASRPPGQVNYGYTF.